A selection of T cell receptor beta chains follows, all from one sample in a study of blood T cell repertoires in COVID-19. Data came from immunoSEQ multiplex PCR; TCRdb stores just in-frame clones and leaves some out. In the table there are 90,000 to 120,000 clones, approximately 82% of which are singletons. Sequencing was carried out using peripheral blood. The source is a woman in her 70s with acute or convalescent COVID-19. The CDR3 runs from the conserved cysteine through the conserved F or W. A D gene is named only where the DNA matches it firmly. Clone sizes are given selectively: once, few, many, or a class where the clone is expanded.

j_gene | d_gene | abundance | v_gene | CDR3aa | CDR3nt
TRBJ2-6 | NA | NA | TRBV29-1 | CSVEKQGSGANVLTF | TGCAGCGTCGAAAAACAGGGCTCTGGGGCCAACGTCCTGACTTTC
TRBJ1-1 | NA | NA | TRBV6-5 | CASRRGWTEAFF | TGTGCCAGCAGGCGAGGGTGGACTGAAGCTTTCTTT
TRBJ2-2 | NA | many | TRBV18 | CASSPRANTGELFF | TGTGCCAGCTCACCGAGGGCGAACACCGGGGAGCTGTTTTTT
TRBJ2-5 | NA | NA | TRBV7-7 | CASSLEEGETQYF | TGTGCTAGCAGCTTAGAGGAGGGAGAGACCCAGTACTTC
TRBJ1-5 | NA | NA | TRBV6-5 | CASTIPSQAQPQHF | TGTGCCAGCACCATCCCAAGTCAGGCCCAGCCCCAGCATTTT
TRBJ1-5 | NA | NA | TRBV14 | CASSQEESLSNQPQHF | TGTGCCAGCAGCCAAGAAGAAAGCCTCAGCAATCAGCCCCAGCATTTT
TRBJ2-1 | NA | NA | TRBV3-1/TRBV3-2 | CASSQDGGLPYNEQFF | TGTGCCAGCAGCCAAGATGGCGGGCTCCCCTACAATGAGCAGTTCTTC
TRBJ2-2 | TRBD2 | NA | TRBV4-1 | CASSQEELAGGSGELFF | TGCGCCAGCAGCCAAGAGGAGCTAGCGGGGGGGTCTGGGGAGCTGTTTTTT
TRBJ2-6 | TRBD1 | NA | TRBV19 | CASRPWDSSRTFSGANVLTF | TGTGCCAGTAGACCCTGGGACAGCTCTCGCACCTTCTCTGGGGCCAACGTCCTGACTTTC
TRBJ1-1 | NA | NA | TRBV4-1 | CASSQAAGSRSTEAFF | TGCGCCAGCAGCCAAGCTGCGGGGAGTAGAAGCACTGAAGCTTTCTTT
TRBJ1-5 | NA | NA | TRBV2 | CASSNREGQPQHF | TGTGCCAGCAGCAACAGGGAGGGTCAGCCCCAGCATTTT
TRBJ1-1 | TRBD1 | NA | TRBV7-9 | CASRLTGQGVEAFF | TGTGCCAGCAGGTTAACAGGACAGGGTGTTGAAGCTTTCTTT
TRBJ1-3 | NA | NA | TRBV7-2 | CASSQGHPGGTGNTIYF | TGTGCCAGCAGCCAGGGACACCCCGGGGGGACTGGAAACACCATATATTTT
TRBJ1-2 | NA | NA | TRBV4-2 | CASSQVTLQGDGGYTF | TGTGCCAGCAGCCAAGTTACCCTCCAGGGTGATGGTGGCTACACCTTC
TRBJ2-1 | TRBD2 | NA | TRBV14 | CASSQVLAGGPGEQFF | TGTGCCAGCAGCCAAGTCCTAGCGGGAGGGCCGGGGGAGCAGTTCTTC
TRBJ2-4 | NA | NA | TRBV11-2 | CASSPDRLIAKNIQYF | TGTGCCAGCAGCCCCGACAGATTAATAGCCAAAAACATTCAGTACTTC
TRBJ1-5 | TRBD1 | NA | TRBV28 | CASSPSRQGWGQPQHF | TGTGCCAGCAGTCCATCACGACAGGGGTGGGGTCAGCCCCAGCATTTT
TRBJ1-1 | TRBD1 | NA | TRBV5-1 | CASSLIPGGNTEAFF | TGCGCCAGCAGCTTGATCCCAGGGGGGAACACTGAAGCTTTCTTT
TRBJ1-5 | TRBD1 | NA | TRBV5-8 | CASSDRDRGSRPQHF | TGTGCCAGCAGCGACCGGGACAGAGGATCCAGACCCCAGCATTTT
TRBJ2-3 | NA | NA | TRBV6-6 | CASSYSTTRDTQYF | TGTGCCAGCAGTTACTCGACCACGCGGGATACGCAGTATTTT
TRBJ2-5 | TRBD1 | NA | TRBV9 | CASSGDRVVETQYF | TGTGCCAGCAGCGGGGACAGGGTGGTAGAGACCCAGTACTTC
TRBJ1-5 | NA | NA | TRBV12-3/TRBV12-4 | CASSSPGIKSQHF | TGTGCCAGCAGTTCCCCGGGGATCAAGTCCCAGCATTTT
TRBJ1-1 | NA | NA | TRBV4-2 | CASSQLYGGNTEAFF | TGTGCCAGCAGCCAACTTTACGGTGGGAACACTGAAGCTTTCTTT
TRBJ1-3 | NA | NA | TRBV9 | CASSPRDFSGNTIYF | TGTGCCAGCAGCCCGCGGGACTTCTCTGGAAACACCATATATTTT
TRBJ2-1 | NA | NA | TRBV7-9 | CASSLGGGANYNEQFF | TGTGCCAGCAGCTTAGGAGGGGGGGCGAATTACAATGAGCAGTTCTTC
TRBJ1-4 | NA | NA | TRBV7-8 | CASSPLSGNGEKLFF | TGTGCCAGCAGCCCGTTGAGCGGGAACGGTGAAAAACTGTTTTTT
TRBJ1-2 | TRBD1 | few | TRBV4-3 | CASSLRQGEGYTF | TGCGCCAGCAGCCTGAGACAGGGGGAGGGCTACACCTTC
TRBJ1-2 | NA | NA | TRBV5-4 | CASSPQGILAPYGYTF | TGTGCCAGCAGCCCGCAGGGAATCCTCGCCCCCTATGGCTACACCTTC
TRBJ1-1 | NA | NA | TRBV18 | CASSPRDRWNTEAFF | TGTGCCAGCTCACCACGTGACAGGTGGAACACTGAAGCTTTCTTT
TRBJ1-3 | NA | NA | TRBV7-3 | CASSLTTGPGNTIYF | TGTGCCAGCAGCTTAACCACAGGGCCTGGAAACACCATATATTTT
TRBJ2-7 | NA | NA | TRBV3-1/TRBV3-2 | CASSHLGVSFGQYF | TGTGCCAGCAGCCACCTCGGGGTCTCTTTCGGGCAGTACTTC
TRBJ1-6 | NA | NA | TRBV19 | CASRPDSYNSPLHF | TGTGCCAGTAGGCCCGATAGCTATAATTCACCCCTCCACTTT
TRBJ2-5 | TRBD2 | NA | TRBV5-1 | CASSGTSGKTQYF | TGCGCCAGCAGCGGGACTAGCGGAAAGACCCAGTACTTC
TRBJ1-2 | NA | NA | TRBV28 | CASSQATSGAGGYTF | TGTGCCAGCAGTCAAGCGACCAGCGGGGCGGGTGGCTACACCTTC
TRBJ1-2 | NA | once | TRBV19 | CASNRRPNYGYTF | TGTGCCAGCAACAGGCGACCTAACTATGGCTACACCTTC
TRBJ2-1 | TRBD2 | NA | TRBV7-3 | CASSRGASGIRGEQFF | TGTGCCAGCAGCCGCGGGGCTAGCGGGATCCGGGGTGAGCAGTTCTTC
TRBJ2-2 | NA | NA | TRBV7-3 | CASSSTFGGVRGELFF | TGTGCCAGCAGCTCCACTTTTGGCGGGGTACGAGGGGAGCTGTTTTTT
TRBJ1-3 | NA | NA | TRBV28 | CASSLGGSFLSLKGNTIYF | TGTGCCAGCAGCCTAGGTGGCAGTTTTCTGAGTCTTAAGGGAAACACCATATATTTT
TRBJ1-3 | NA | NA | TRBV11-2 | CASSLDQVRRNTIYF | TGTGCCAGCAGCTTAGATCAGGTTCGCCGAAACACCATATATTTT
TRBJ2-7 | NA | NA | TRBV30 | CAWRYWRGAGRSSYEQYF | TGTGCCTGGAGATATTGGCGTGGCGCGGGAAGGAGCTCCTACGAGCAGTACTTC
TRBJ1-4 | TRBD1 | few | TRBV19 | CASSDRATNEKLFF | TGTGCCAGTAGCGACAGGGCGACTAATGAAAAACTGTTTTTT
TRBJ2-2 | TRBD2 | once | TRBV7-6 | CASSSIAGGRSGELFF | TGTGCCAGCAGCTCCATAGCGGGGGGGCGTAGCGGGGAGCTGTTTTTT
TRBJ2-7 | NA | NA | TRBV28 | CASSLRGEQYF | TGTGCCAGCAGTTTACGGGGCGAGCAGTACTTC
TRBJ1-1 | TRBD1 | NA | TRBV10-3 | CATVYRGNTEAFF | TGTGCCACCGTTTACAGGGGCAACACTGAAGCTTTCTTT
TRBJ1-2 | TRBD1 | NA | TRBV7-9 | CASSSWGQVHGYTF | TGTGCCAGCAGCTCATGGGGACAGGTTCACGGCTACACCTTC
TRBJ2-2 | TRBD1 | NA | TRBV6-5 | CASSSRGPTGELFF | TGTGCCAGCAGTAGCAGGGGGCCCACCGGGGAGCTGTTTTTT
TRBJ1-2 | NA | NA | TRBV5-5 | CASSSERNGYGYTF | TGTGCCAGCAGCTCGGAGAGAAATGGCTATGGCTACACCTTC